These 9 T cell receptor beta chains originate from one sample sequenced in a study of early T cells in non-severe SARS-CoV-2 infection (dated by TCRdb to the early 2020s). The library was produced with 5' RACE. Reads for this sample came from a NextSeq 500. Clones were called with MiXCR by TCRdb after fastp trimmed the public reads at Q25, and only in-frame beta chains were retained. Under each unique CDR3 protein, matching rows form one entry showing the most common genes and DNA. The sample table shows some 80,000 distinct CDR3 sequences, and approximately 12% are seen once. Clones ranked in the top ten supply 15% to 19% of the sample. The starting material was whole blood, obtained at baseline. These receptors were collected from an adult who was a healthcare worker with PCR-confirmed SARS-CoV-2 infection or an uninfected control (not recorded which). The donor label of this sample is uncertain.

This clonotype has at least ten counts. This chain links TRBV28 with TRBJ1-5; the match to TRBD1 covers 12 bases. The J segment lost 7 bases and the V segment lost 5 bases, leaving 12 bases of the junction unmatched. The V gene's germline CDR1 is MDHEN and CDR2 SYDVKM. The length of the CDR3 is 17 residues. CDR3: CASSPFPGQGAQQPQHF. CDR3 bases: TGTGCCAGCAGTCCATTTCCGGGACAGGGGGCTCAACAGCCCCAGCATTTT.

This clonotype has more than one count but fewer than ten. V is TRBV9 and J is TRBJ2-7, with TRBD2 matching 9 bases. With 1 base clipped from V and 3 bases from J, the junction kept 2 bases outside the gene matches. The CDR3 is 14 residues long. Germline V gene data show CDR1 as SGDLS and CDR2 as YYNGEE. This CDR3 is CASSVTAGGYEQYF. The CDR3 bases are TGTGCCAGCAGCGTAACAGCGGGGGGCTACGAGCAGTACTTC.

This clonotype was observed many times. The chain combines TRBV12-3 or TRBV12-4 with TRBJ1-1, with unresolved D. Trimming removed 6 bases from V and 4 bases from J, with 12 bases in between. The CDR3 runs 13 residues. CDR3 DNA: TGTGCCAGCAGCTTTGCGGTGAGCACTGAAGCTTTCTTT. Translated: CASSFAVSTEAFF.

This clonotype was detected a few times. V usage is TRBV5-5 and J usage is TRBJ2-5; TRBD1 matches 8 bases. CDR3 length: 15 residues. Germline CDR1 SGHKS, CDR2 YYEKEE (reference sequence). The V and J ends lost 3 bases and 5 bases, in that order; junction bases with no gene match: 9. CDR3 sequence: CASSSYSDRDETQYF. In nucleotides, the CDR3 is TGTGCCAGCAGCTCTTACTCGGACAGGGATGAGACCCAGTACTTC.

The rearrangement joins TRBV18 to TRBJ1-2; D gene ambiguous. The CDR3 extends over 12 amino acids. Trimming cost V 6 bases and J 6 bases, with 11 bases left between them. Germline CDR1 reads KGHSH; CDR2 reads LQKENI. As DNA, the CDR3 is TGTGCCAGCTCCCTTCCGGGCGATGGCTACACCTTC. This encodes CASSLPGDGYTF. The variable domain in full, completed from reference TRBV18 and TRBJ1-2, reads NAGVMQNPRHLVRRRGQEARLRCSPMKGHSHVYWYRQLPEEGLKFMVYLQKENIIDESGMPKERFSAEFPKEGPSILRIQQVVRGDSAAYFCASSLPGDGYTFGSGTRLTVV.

The V call is TRBV5-1, the J call TRBJ2-5, with no clear D. Per germline, CDR1 SGHRS and CDR2 YFSETQ. This CDR3 comprises 12 residues. V was pared by 9 bases and J by 4 bases, with 13 bases between. The CDR3 nucleotides are TGCGCCACCAGTCTAACCGGAGAGACCCAGTACTTC. Protein sequence: CATSLTGETQYF.

The chain combines TRBV14 with TRBJ1-3; D is ambiguous. Trimming took 1 base from V and 1 from J, leaving 8 bases between them. The CDR3 spans 15 residues. Germline V gene sequence: CDR1 SGHDN, CDR2 FVKESK. The chain's CDR3 is CASSQGTASGNTIYF. In DNA, the CDR3 is TGTGCCAGCAGCCAAGGAACAGCTTCTGGAAACACCATATATTTT.

This clonotype was recorded at least ten times. The V call is TRBV12-3 or TRBV12-4, the J call TRBJ2-3; tentatively, D is TRBD1 or TRBD2 (5 bases each). The CDR3 is 13 amino acids. Trimming cost V 4 bases and J 8 bases, with 13 bases left between them. CDR3 in amino acids: CASSSHGAGTQYF. CDR3 DNA: TGTGCCAGCAGTTCCCACGGGGCCGGTACGCAGTATTTT.

The chain joins TRBV7-9 to TRBJ2-3, with 8 nucleotides matching TRBD1. Germline CDR1 and CDR2: SEHNR and FQNEAQ (reference sequence). This CDR3 has 15 residues. V dropped 6 bases and J dropped 5; count of bases not matched to a gene: 10. CDR3 in amino acids: CASSAGQGKQDTQYF. Written as DNA, the CDR3 is TGTGCCAGCAGTGCCGGACAGGGAAAACAAGATACGCAGTATTTT.